This TCR beta chain derives from a study of T cell responses to AZD1222 COVID-19 vaccine. The CDR3 contains 14 residues. Germline lookup yields CDR1 SGHRS and CDR2 YFSETQ. V gave up 0 bases and J gave up 2 bases, with 7 bases separating them. TCRdb's table, derived via immunoSEQ multiplex PCR, lists solely in-frame clones and lacks some. Of 100,000 to 150,000 clones in the sample, 89% were seen once. The material was peripheral blood, obtained on day 0 of AZD1222 vaccination. The receptor was derived from an adult in good health. The chain combines TRBV5-1 with TRBJ2-3; no clear D. In DNA form, the CDR3 reads TGCGCCAGCAGCTTGGTTCAGCTCACAGATACGCAGTATTTT. This codes for CASSLVQLTDTQYF.